Presented here are 4 T cell receptor beta chains from one specimen sequenced in a study of glioma-infiltrating T cells. Using RNA template, CDR3s of TCR alpha and beta were amplified with iRepertoire arm-PCR. TCRdb independently ran MiXCR on the multiplex PCR reads; one entry per CDR3 protein. The table lists roughly 120,000 distinct CDR3 sequences, roughly 23% of them singletons. What was sequenced was glioma tissue, nonneoplastic brain tissue, or PBMCs (not recorded which). The receptor source for this set is a human donor with low-grade glioma or glioblastoma, undergoing nonglioma brain surgery, or in good health (not recorded which).

The chain couples TRBV12-3 or TRBV12-4 to TRBJ2-3; 8 bases are shared with TRBD2. The CDR3 runs to 20 residues. V lost 6 bases, J lost 1 base, and 21 bases stayed unmatched. CDR3 in DNA: TGTGCCAGCAGACGCCCCGAGACTAAAGCGGGAGAAGGTGGCACAGATACGCAGTATTTT. Residues: CASRRPETKAGEGGTDTQYF.

This chain links TRBV6-2 or TRBV6-3 with TRBJ2-7; TRBD1 might be the D (5 bases). Germline CDR1 reads MNHEY; CDR2 reads SVGEGT. Deletions cut 1 base from V and 13 bases from J, with 29 bases between. This CDR3 has 17 residues. CDR3 in amino acids: CASSYCHRMPGQETQYF. The CDR3 DNA is TGTGCCAGCAGTTACTGCCACAGGATGCCAGGGCAAGAGACCCAATACTTC.

This clonotype was seen repeatedly, ten times or more. The chain uses TRBV28 and TRBJ1-5, with unresolved D. The germline V and J ends were trimmed by 8 bases and 3 bases, with 17 bases remaining between them. The CDR3 extends over 15 amino acids. Germline V gene sequence: CDR1 MDHEN, CDR2 SYDVKM. CDR3 DNA sequence: TGTGCCAGCTCGTTCTTTGGTATCAACAATCAGCCCCAGCATTTT. This gives the protein CASSFFGINNQPQHF.

This clonotype was counted at least ten times. The rearrangement joins TRBV14 to TRBJ2-3; the D gene is possibly TRBD1 (5 bases). Trimming shortened V by 1 base and J by 7 bases, and 9 bases separated the two germline ends. Per the germline V gene, CDR1 is SGHDN and CDR2 is FVKESK. CDR3 length: 13 residues. CDR3 in amino acids: CASSQVWGYTQYF. DNA of the CDR3: TGTGCCAGCAGCCAAGTCTGGGGCTATACGCAGTATTTT.